The TCR beta chain described here comes from a study of T cells after yellow fever vaccination. Study details: SMART-Seq v4 Ultra Low Input handled preparation of low-cell-number fractions.

Ten or more counts support this clonotype. Antigen unknown. The V end lost 3 bases, the J end lost 5 bases, and 17 bases lay between the germline ends. This CDR3 region has 15 residues. The V gene's germline CDR1 is SGDLS and CDR2 YYNGEE. In making TCR cDNA, 5'RACE template switching added a universal primer site and UMIs to it. TCRdb recomputed calls from the 5' RACE reads with MiXCR, one row per CDR3 protein. The data hold about 320,000 distinct CDR3 sequences, with approximately 4.5% observed a single time. General study points: Once the booster was given, most primary-vaccination clones reappeared, at around 95% for CD4 and 85% to 90% for CD8.

The input for sequencing was PBMCs, taken 15 days after the yellow fever booster vaccination. The genes are TRBV9 and TRBJ2-5; D uncertain. The clonotype was recovered from a man between 18 and 29 years old who received the YFV17D yellow fever vaccine. This CDR3 is CASSATDLPGETQYF. For the CDR3, the DNA is TGTGCCAGCAGCGCCACCGACCTCCCTGGGGAGACCCAGTACTTC.